The rows below give T cell receptor beta chains drawn from one sample of a study of blood T cell repertoires in COVID-19. Clones were sequenced by immunoSEQ multiplex PCR, and TCRdb holds only the in-frame ones, with some missing. Of about 280,000 clones detected, about four fifths appear once; the ten largest clones hold approximately 9%. Sequencing used peripheral blood. These receptors came from a woman aged 45 to 65 who had recovered from COVID-19. The CDR3 runs from the conserved cysteine through the conserved F or W. Each record gives: J gene, V gene, D gene, clone size, CDR3 DNA, CDR3 protein. The D gene is left open where the match is weak. The size of a clone is reported for some rows only, either as once, few or many, or as a class for expanded clones.

>TRBJ2-1|TRBV19|TRBD1|.
TGTGCCAGTACCCTGGGACAGGGGATCTACAATGAGCAGTTCTTC
CASTLGQGIYNEQFF
>TRBJ2-1|TRBV18|.|.
TGTGCCAGCTCACCACAATCACGCGATAATGAGCAGTTCTTC
CASSPQSRDNEQFF
>TRBJ2-7|TRBV19|.|once
TGTGCCAGTAGGGACAGACTTACCTACGAGCAGTACTTC
CASRDRLTYEQYF
>TRBJ1-1|TRBV7-2|TRBD1|once
TGTGCCAGCAGCCCCCGGGACAGGGCGGCGAGGGGGACTGAAGCTTTCTTT
CASSPRDRAARGTEAFF
>TRBJ2-3|TRBV5-1|TRBD2|.
TGCGCCAGTCTTCGGACTAGCGGGGTTAGCACAGATACGCAGTATTTT
CASLRTSGVSTDTQYF
>TRBJ2-2|TRBV7-9|.|once
TGTGCCAGCAGCGTCTACGGGAAGCCGAACACCGGGGAGCTGTTTTTT
CASSVYGKPNTGELFF
>TRBJ2-2|TRBV6-4|.|many
TGTGCCAGCAGTGACCGGACTACCGGGGAGCTGTTTTTT
CASSDRTTGELFF
>TRBJ2-4|TRBV29-1|TRBD1|.
TGCAGCGTTGAACGACAGGGGGAAAACATTCAGTACTTC
CSVERQGENIQYF
>TRBJ1-3|TRBV6-2/TRBV6-3|.|.
TGTGCCAGCAGTTACTCGAACGGGAACACCATATATTTT
CASSYSNGNTIYF
>TRBJ1-1|TRBV5-1|TRBD1|.
TGCGCCAGCAGCTTGACCACAGGGGTGAACACTGAAGCTTTCTTT
CASSLTTGVNTEAFF
>TRBJ2-7|TRBV4-3|.|.
TGCGCCAGCAGCCAAGATTTCCAGACTAGTCTTGTGTCCTACGAGCAGTACTTC
CASSQDFQTSLVSYEQYF
>TRBJ1-2|TRBV10-3|TRBD1|once
TGTGCCATCAGTGACCTGACAGGGGCGTCGGATGGCTACACCTTC
CAISDLTGASDGYTF
>TRBJ1-1|TRBV7-2|.|.
TGTGCCAGCAGCTTGGGGGGGGCGGCTGGGGCTTTCTTT
CASSLGGAAGAFF
>TRBJ2-3|TRBV19|.|.
TGTGCCAGTAGTCTCATGGACTCTAGCACAGATACGCAGTATTTT
CASSLMDSSTDTQYF